The sequence of this TCR beta chain was determined in a study of blood T cell repertoires in COVID-19 (TCRdb year 2020). With respect to the entire study: Samples covering the acute and convalescent phases of COVID-19 were provided by collaborators in the United States, Italy and Spain. The prospective study material was composed of cDNA or gDNA derived from T cells, B-cell-depleted T cells, or PBMCs. The dataset comprised deeply sampled blood TCRbeta repertoires from subjects exposed to, actively infected with, or recovered from COVID-19. The repertoires were released in a freely available public database meant as a resource for research on the immune response to SARS-CoV-2. Samples came from the ongoing ImmuneRACE study (first 160 participants) plus 1,254 subjects from 6 global collaborators. A de-identified subject ID, COVID-19 status, age in years and sex were almost always included in the sample metadata. Where available, HLA class I and class II types were taken from metadata supplied by the sample provider and were not determined by assay-based typing. Paper-wide results and their limitations: The quantity of clinical and demographic metadata differed by source and by participant and was supplied without curation.

The immunoSEQ Assay, a bias-controlled multiplex PCR, was used to amplify TCRbeta CDR3 regions from genomic DNA. Per the authors' processing: Nucleated cell counts per sample were estimated from amplification of reference gene primers within the assay. To quantify the absolute abundance of each unique TCRbeta CDR3 rearrangement, sequence reads were collapsed and filtered. For each sample, productive Simpson clonality was calculated as the square root of Simpson's diversity index across productive rearrangements. In its TCRdb copy, this immuneACCESS table keeps in-frame sequences only and misses some clones. Where compared with another copy, unresolved V genes explain less than half of these, and the others have no known cause. V and J calls and clone size are as listed in that table; D and trimming were resolved from the DNA. The sample table shows approximately 240,000 clones, and 87% are seen once. Of the sample, roughly 6% is held by the ten largest clones.

Participants in the prospective study were enrolled through a virtual design, were aged roughly 18 to 100 years, and lived in 24 United States geographic areas. In the prospective study, participants were assigned to cohorts based on the clinical history participants reported in a screening survey and a study questionnaire. In the prospective study, mobile phlebotomists collected whole blood, serum and a nasopharyngeal or oropharyngeal swab from each participant. Participants in the prospective study had the option to provide additional blood draws and questionnaires over a roughly 2-month period. Blood samples from the prospective study were shipped frozen or at room temperature prior to DNA extraction. In regard to this clone: This clone's antigen is unknown. No clone much larger than this one lies a single base away; base qualities are absent.

V and J are truncated by 6 bases and 2 bases respectively, leaving an intervening sequence of 8 bases. The CDR3 sequence holds 13 residues, the cysteine and phenylalanine included. Only the CDR3 part of the read is kept: 39 bases, read in frame from the first base. The sample comprised PBMCs or T cells enriched from blood (not recorded which). The TCR sequence derives from a woman in her twenties or thirties with acute COVID-19. The receptor chain draws on TRBV12-3 or TRBV12-4 and TRBJ1-5, with no D gene named confidently. The CDR3 region: CASRREGNQPQHF. The nucleotide sequence is TGTGCCAGCAGGAGGGAGGGCAATCAGCCCCAGCATTTT.